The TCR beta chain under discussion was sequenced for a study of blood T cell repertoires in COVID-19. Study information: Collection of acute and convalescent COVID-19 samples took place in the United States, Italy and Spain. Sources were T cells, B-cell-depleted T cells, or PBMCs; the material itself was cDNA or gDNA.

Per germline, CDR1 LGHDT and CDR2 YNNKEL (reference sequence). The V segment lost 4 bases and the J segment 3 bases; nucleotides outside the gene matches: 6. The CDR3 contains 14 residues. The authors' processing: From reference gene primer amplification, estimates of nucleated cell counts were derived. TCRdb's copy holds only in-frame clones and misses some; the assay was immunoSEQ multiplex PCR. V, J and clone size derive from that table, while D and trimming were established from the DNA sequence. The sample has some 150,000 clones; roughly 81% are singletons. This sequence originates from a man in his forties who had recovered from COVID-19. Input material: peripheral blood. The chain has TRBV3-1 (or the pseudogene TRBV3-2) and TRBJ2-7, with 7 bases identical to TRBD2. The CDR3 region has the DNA TGTGCCAGCAGCCGAAGCGGGAAAAACTACGAGCAGTACTTC. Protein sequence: CASSRSGKNYEQYF.